A single sample is the source of the 23 T cell receptor beta chains below, sequenced in a study of identical twins. TCRdb redid the calling of the 5' RACE reads with MiXCR, one entry per CDR3 protein. This table holds under 350,000 distinct CDR3 sequences, over 8.5% found once. This sample also belongs to another study, concerning yellow fever vaccine responses in identical twins.

Sequences were obtained from CD8+ T cells sorted from blood. The receptors were sampled from a woman aged 18 to 35 in good health.

This clonotype was seen a handful of times. CDR3 in amino acids: CASSPSWGYEQYF. CDR3 nucleotide sequence: TGCGCCAGCAGCCCAAGTTGGGGGTACGAGCAGTACTTC. This chain connects TRBV4-3 to TRBJ2-7, with D possibly being TRBD1 or TRBD2 (5 bases each). This CDR3 contains 13 residues. Germline CDR1 is LGHNA and CDR2 is YSLEER. With 4 bases removed from V and 4 bases from J, the gap between germline ends came to 11 bases.

In its sample, this clonotype was seen many times. The chain is built from TRBV13 and TRBJ2-2; 8 nucleotides align to TRBD2. This CDR3 has 16 residues. V was pared by 5 bases and J by 3 bases, with 8 bases of the junction left unmatched. From germline, CDR1 is PRHDT and CDR2 FYEKMQ (reference sequence). The CDR3 DNA reads as TGTGCCAGCAGCCTGAGTGAGCGGGGGTACACCGGGGAGCTGTTTTTT. It specifies CASSLSERGYTGELFF.

The J gene is TRBJ1-1, the V gene TRBV20-1; tentative D call: TRBD1 (5 bases). Per the germline V gene, CDR1 is DFQATT and CDR2 is SNEGSKA (reference sequence). This CDR3 comprises 14 residues. Trimming removed 0 bases at V and 5 bases at J, with 13 bases between. CDR3 coding DNA: TGCAGTGCTAGAGATGATTTTGGGACTACTGAAGCTTTCTTT. Residues: CSARDDFGTTEAFF.

This clonotype showed up just a few times. The rearrangement links TRBV12-3 or TRBV12-4 to TRBJ2-1; D could derive from TRBD1 or TRBD2 (5 bases each). V lost 6 bases and J 5 bases, leaving 14 bases between the germline ends. The CDR3 contains 14 residues. CDR3 DNA sequence: TGTGCCAGCAGCCTAGGGACGCTTGACAATGAGCAGTTCTTC. This sequence encodes CASSLGTLDNEQFF.

This clonotype was seen at least ten times. The CDR3 DNA follows: TGCGCCAGCAGCGGGACGGCGAACACTGAAGCTTTCTTT. Translating it yields CASSGTANTEAFF. V is TRBV5-1 and J is TRBJ1-1; a weak D match, TRBD1 (5 bases). In germline, CDR1 is SGHRS, CDR2 YFSETQ. CDR3 length: 13 residues. Trimming cost V 4 bases and J 1 base, with 8 bases left between them. The full variable domain, with the rest looked up from reference TRBV5-1 and TRBJ1-1, is KAGVTQTPRYLIKTRGQQVTLSCSPISGHRSVSWYQQTPGQGLQFLFEYFSETQRNKGNFPGRFSGRQFSNSRSEMNVSTLELGDSALYLCASSGTANTEAFFGQGTRLTVV.

The chain couples TRBV6-2 or TRBV6-3 to TRBJ2-3; TRBD2 matches 10 bases. The ends lost 7 bases at V and 4 bases at J; junction bases unmatched: 11. The CDR3 has 16 amino acids. CDR1 and CDR2 from the germline V gene are MNHEY and SVGEGT. CDR3 in DNA: TGTGCCAGCATGGGGGATCTAGCGGGAGAGGCAGATACGCAGTATTTT. Amino acids: CASMGDLAGEADTQYF.

The chain combines TRBV5-6 with TRBJ2-7; D is uncertain. The CDR3 totals 13 residues. The germline gives CDR1 SGHDT, CDR2 YYEEEE. V was pared by 4 bases and J by 2 bases, with 10 bases between. The CDR3 coding sequence is TGTGCCAGCAGCCAGTTTTCTGCCTACGAGCAGTACTTC. Amino acid sequence: CASSQFSAYEQYF.

The rearrangement links TRBV7-9 to TRBJ2-7, with D uncertain. The germline V gene has CDR1 SEHNR and CDR2 FQNEAQ (reference sequence). The CDR3 is 13 amino acids. V was pared by 4 bases and J by 6 bases, with 13 bases between. The CDR3 region is CASSSGYVAEQYF. The CDR3, as DNA: TGTGCCAGCAGCTCTGGTTATGTTGCCGAGCAGTACTTC.

The genes are TRBV6-5 and TRBJ2-1, with TRBD2 matching over 11 bases. This CDR3 spans 15 amino acids. Germline assignment: CDR1 MNHEY and CDR2 SVGAGI. V was clipped by 0 bases and J by 8 bases; unmatched bases: 3. CDR3 loop: CASSYSALAGDEQFF. CDR3 nucleotides: TGTGCCAGCAGTTACTCGGCACTAGCGGGAGATGAGCAGTTCTTC.

This clonotype was seen a handful of times. CDR3 sequence reads: CSVGKGGGEETQYF. The CDR3 coding sequence is TGCAGCGTTGGAAAAGGAGGGGGCGAAGAGACCCAGTACTTC. The chain couples TRBV29-1 to TRBJ2-5; possibly TRBD1 for D (7 bases). The germline CDR1 and CDR2 sequences are SQVTM and ANQGSEA. Trimming removed 4 bases from V and 3 bases from J, with 15 bases in between. The CDR3 is made up of 14 amino acids.

This clonotype was detected once. A read error may explain this, as a much larger clone is one base away. The chain uses TRBV29-1 and TRBJ2-1; unclear D gene. CDR3 size: 14 residues. In germline, CDR1 is SQVTM, CDR2 ANQGSEA. V lost 5 bases, J lost 2 bases, and 13 bases lay in between. The CDR3 coding sequence is TGCAGCGTTTCCGGGTCAGGCGCCTACAATGAGCAGTTCTTC. Translated, it gives CSVSGSGAYNEQFF.

This clonotype occurred a few times. The rearrangement joins TRBV28 to TRBJ2-7; D might be TRBD2 (5 bases). The V gene's germline CDR1 is MDHEN and CDR2 SYDVKM. The CDR3 totals 13 residues. The V end was cut by 6 bases, the J end by 3 bases, with 12 bases between. As DNA, the CDR3 is TGTGCCAGCAGCCCGATCGGGATCTACGAGCAGTACTTC. Amino acid sequence: CASSPIGIYEQYF.

This clonotype was counted a few times. This chain links TRBV7-3 with TRBJ2-3; D is ambiguous. This CDR3 spans 14 amino acids. CDR1 is SGHTA, CDR2 FQGTGA, per germline. V lost 5 bases, J lost 5 bases, and 14 bases lay in between. In nucleotides, the CDR3 is TGTGCCAGCAGCGAAACGGTCGAGAGAGATACGCAGTATTTT. Protein sequence: CASSETVERDTQYF. Full variable domain (remainder filled in from reference TRBV7-3 and TRBJ2-3): GAGVSQTPSNKVTEKGKYVELRCDPISGHTALYWYRQSLGQGPEFLIYFQGTGAADDSGLPNDRFFAVRPEGSVSTLKIQRTERGDSAVYLCASSETVERDTQYFGPGTRLTVL.

The table lists this clonotype with a few counts. J is TRBJ2-7 and V is TRBV4-3, with D maybe TRBD2 (6 bases). The germline V gene has CDR1 LGHNA and CDR2 YSLEER. V was cut by 1 base and J by 4 bases, with 11 bases left in between. This CDR3 has 14 residues. The CDR3 nucleotides read TGCGCCAGCAGCCAAGGTGGCCGGGGGTACGAGCAGTACTTC. Translating it yields CASSQGGRGYEQYF.

This clonotype came up a few times. V gene TRBV10-3 combines with J gene TRBJ2-2, with 7 bases aligning to TRBD1. The V gene's germline CDR1 is ENHRY and CDR2 SYGVKD. The ends lost 4 bases at V and 7 bases at J; junction bases unmatched: 6. This CDR3 is built from 14 residues. Written as DNA, the CDR3 is TGTGCCATCAGTGGGGGACAGTTCGGCGGGGAGCTGTTTTTT. Protein sequence: CAISGGQFGGELFF.

This chain joins TRBV7-9 and TRBJ2-6; D might be TRBD1 (6 bases). The ends were cut back, 8 bases at V and 5 bases at J, with 13 bases in the middle. The germline V gene encodes CDR1 SEHNR and CDR2 FQNEAQ (reference sequence). The CDR3 runs 14 residues. Here the CDR3 reads CASVGGSRANVLTF. CDR3 nucleotide sequence: TGTGCCAGCGTTGGGGGCTCACGGGCCAACGTCCTGACTTTC.

The table lists this clonotype with a few counts. The rearrangement links TRBV6-2 or TRBV6-3 to TRBJ2-7; 12 bases match TRBD2. Germline assignment: CDR1 MNHEY and CDR2 SVGEGT. The CDR3 loop spans 14 amino acids. The CDR3 loop reads CGTSGLAGNYEQYF. The CDR3 DNA follows: TGTGGGACGAGTGGACTAGCGGGGAACTACGAGCAGTACTTC.

The rearrangement uses TRBV6-2 or TRBV6-3 and TRBJ2-2; maybe TRBD1 (5 bases). The CDR3 covers 16 residues. The V end was cut by 5 bases, the J end by 0 bases, with 13 bases between. Germline lookup yields CDR1 MNHEY and CDR2 SVGEGT. The CDR3 loop reads CASSPLDSPNTGELFF. CDR3 DNA sequence: TGTGCCAGCAGTCCCCTCGACAGTCCGAACACCGGGGAGCTGTTTTTT.

This clonotype has just a few counts. This chain uses TRBV29-1 with TRBJ2-5; D is perhaps TRBD2 (5 bases). The ends were cut back, 7 bases at V and 5 bases at J, with 20 bases in the middle. Per germline, CDR1 SQVTM and CDR2 ANQGSEA. The CDR3 loop spans 14 amino acids. This CDR3 is CSAEKPGEEETQYF. CDR3 nucleotide sequence: TGCAGCGCCGAAAAACCCGGGGAAGAGGAGACCCAGTACTTC.

In its sample, this clonotype was seen a few times. The rearrangement joins TRBV6-2 or TRBV6-3 to TRBJ2-7; the match to TRBD1 covers 8 bases. Germline trimming cut 8 bases from V and 5 bases from J; bases unmatched to any gene: 11. This CDR3 region has 14 residues. Germline-derived CDR1 and CDR2 are MNHEY and SVGEGT. Here the CDR3 DNA reads TGTGCCAGCGTGGAGGACAGGGTTCTACACGAGCAGTACTTC. Residues: CASVEDRVLHEQYF.

CDR3 DNA sequence: TGTGCCATCAAGCTAGAACGGGACTACGAGCAGTACTTC. Its translation: CAIKLERDYEQYF. The V and J genes are TRBV10-3 and TRBJ2-7, with a possible D match to TRBD2 (5 bases). The length of the CDR3 is 13 residues. The V end lost 7 bases, the J end lost 3 bases, and 13 bases lay between the germline ends. Germline V gene sequence: CDR1 ENHRY, CDR2 SYGVKD.

The chain couples TRBV10-3 to TRBJ2-5; 8 bases agree with TRBD1. Germline V lookup: CDR1 ENHRY, CDR2 SYGVKD. Losses at the gene ends were 6 bases for V and 1 base for J; bases not matched to a gene: 4. The CDR3 has 14 residues. DNA of the CDR3: TGTGCCATCAGCGGGACAGGATCCCAAGAGACCCAGTACTTC. It translates to CAISGTGSQETQYF.

The sample holds a few counts of this clonotype. The chain employs TRBV12-3 or TRBV12-4 and TRBJ2-7; TRBD1 matches at 9 bases. This CDR3 has 16 amino acids. V dropped 5 bases and J dropped 4; count of bases not matched to a gene: 12. The CDR3, as DNA: TGTGCCAGCAGTCAAAATATGGGACAGGGCCGTTACGAGCAGTACTTC. Protein: CASSQNMGQGRYEQYF.